This TCR beta chain was captured by sequencing in a study of shared clonotypes between healthy human individuals (dated by TCRdb to between 2020 and 2021). Describing the broader study: Three men and a couple of women, aged 18 to 49 years, made up the cohort. For each donor, three plates each were used for CD4 naive and CD4 memory, two plates were used for CD8 naive, and one plate was used for CD8 memory. To estimate repertoire size and how much clonotypes are shared between individuals, the study performed deep sequencing of blood TCR repertoires from about five healthy adults. To increase sequencing depth and limit assay-specific biases, different laboratories used diverse techniques to prepare libraries and sequence TCR repertoires. Per donor, leukapheresis produced somewhere between about 0.94 and 8.9 billion PBMCs.

Using the deep immunoSEQ assay, multiplex PCR amplified TCR CDR3 regions from genomic DNA. Genomic DNA extracted from each cell subset was distributed evenly over all wells of several immunoSEQ 96-well plates, and each plate served as one replicate. For sorted subsets, each replicate PCR was loaded with approximately 0.2 ug genomic DNA, equivalent to approximately 27,000 T cell genomes. Purified libraries were measured with a Qubit 3.0 fluorometer, size-checked on a Bioanalyzer 2100, and measured again with the KAPA Library Quantification kit. Each immunoSEQ 96-well plate was sequenced on its own single-read 150-cycle Illumina NextSeq 550 flow cell. The source study handled its data this way. The immunoSEQ output contained only junctional sequences without quality scores, so filtering could not match that applied to full-length reads. To assign V/J genes and CDR3, sequences were annotated against IMGT germline references using PyIR, a Python wrapper for IgBLAST v1.9. Reads were removed for weak V/J assignments (E-value above 1e-6), missing CDR3, stop codons, out-of-frame junctions, or ambiguous translated residues. V3J clonotypes were defined as sequences sharing the same inferred V gene, J gene, and CDR3 amino acid sequence. To compute the percentage overlap between repertoires, the number of shared unique clonotypes was divided by the size of the smaller repertoire. Richness of each repertoire was evaluated using RTK rarefaction, the Chao1 estimator, and Recon v2.1 estimates of unobserved clonotypes. OLGA was used to compute generation probabilities for all TCRbeta clonotypes that the gDNA method yielded from a handful of donors. This immuneACCESS table, as held by TCRdb, lists in-frame sequences with V and J called but not all clones. Of the missing ones, under half trace to an unresolved V gene in checked studies; the others have no known cause. V, J and clone size derive from that table, while D and trimming were established from the DNA sequence. The sample has around 1.4 million clones on record, 97% to 99% of them singletons. Jointly, the top ten make up roughly 0.35% of the sample.

The germline ends are 6 bases apart after V is trimmed by 0 bases and J by 4 bases. The CDR3 goes from the cysteine to the phenylalanine over 13 residues. The CDR3 DNA has 39 bases and is translated from base 1. Sequences SGHTA (CDR1) and FQGNSA (CDR2) are obtained from the germline V gene. As concerns this clone: Its recognized antigen is unknown. There are no base qualities to consult, and no much larger clone falls within one base.

The donors were healthy, HIV-negative adults who had no recently reported acute infections or vaccinations. Every donor was a Caucasian adult living in Nashville, Tennessee, USA. CD4+ T cells were enriched by magnetic negative selection; naive cells were then positively selected on CD45RA, and the negative fraction formed the memory subset. Blood was collected by leukapheresis, and PBMCs were isolated by Ficoll-Histopaque density gradient centrifugation and then cryopreserved in liquid nitrogen vapor phase. Analytical flow cytometry was used to check the purity and quantity of each magnetically sorted T cell population. From each sorted fraction, genomic DNA was isolated and quantified by UV absorbance on a Nanodrop 2000c. The full study reports these points: Sharing across a few donors was observed for around 5% of naive CD4, over 3% of naive CD8, 2.3% of memory CD4, and roughly 0.43% of memory CD8 clonotypes. Compared with non-shared clonotypes, clonotypes shared by all four sorted-subset donors had higher generation probabilities. Even with the large sequencing depth, rarefaction of the sorted-subset datasets indicated that sequencing was incomplete. Sampling was restricted to blood, and TCR repertoires in tissue are likely to differ from TCR repertoires in blood. Larger estimated clonotype richness was generally found for naive subsets than for memory subsets. Because the study included a small number of donors, the genetic and exposure-history diversity represented was limited. Based on pairwise subsampling, the degree of clonotype sharing among donors was expected to be affected by sequencing depth.

Recombination joined TRBV7-2 with TRBJ1-2; the D gene remains uncertain. The material sequenced was naive CD4+ T cells sorted from blood. The cell subset or site label for this specimen denotes: CD45RA+ positively selected. This TCR came from a young man in good health. The nucleotide sequence is given as TGTGCCAGCAGCTTAGCCGCAAGCTATGGCTACACCTTC. Translation gives CASSLAASYGYTF.